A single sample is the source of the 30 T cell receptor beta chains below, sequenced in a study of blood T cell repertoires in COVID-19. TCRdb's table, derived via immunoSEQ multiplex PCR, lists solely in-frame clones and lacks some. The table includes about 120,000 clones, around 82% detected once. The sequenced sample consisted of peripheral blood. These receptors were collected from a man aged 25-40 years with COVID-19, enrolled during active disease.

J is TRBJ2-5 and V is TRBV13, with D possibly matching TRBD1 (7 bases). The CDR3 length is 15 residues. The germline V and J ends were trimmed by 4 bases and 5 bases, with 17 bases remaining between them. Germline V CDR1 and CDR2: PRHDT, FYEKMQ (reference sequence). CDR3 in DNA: TGTGCCAGCAGCTCTAGCCCGACAGGGAGGGAGACCCAGTACTTC. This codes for CASSSSPTGRETQYF.

CDR3 DNA sequence: TGTGCCAGCAGCGATAGGGGTGGTGAGCCCCAGCATTTT. Encoded protein: CASSDRGGEPQHF. The J gene is TRBJ1-5, the V gene TRBV7-8, with a tentative D call TRBD1 (5 bases). V was clipped by 5 bases and J by 8 bases, with 13 bases between them. The germline CDR1 and CDR2 sequences are SGHVS and FQNEAQ. The CDR3 loop spans 13 amino acids.

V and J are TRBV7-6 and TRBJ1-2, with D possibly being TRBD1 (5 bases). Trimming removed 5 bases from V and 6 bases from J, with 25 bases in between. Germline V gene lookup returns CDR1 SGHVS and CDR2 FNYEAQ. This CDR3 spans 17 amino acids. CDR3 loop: CASSPGGSASLQNGYTF. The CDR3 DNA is TGTGCCAGCAGCCCCGGGGGGTCGGCCTCTCTCCAAAATGGCTACACCTTC.

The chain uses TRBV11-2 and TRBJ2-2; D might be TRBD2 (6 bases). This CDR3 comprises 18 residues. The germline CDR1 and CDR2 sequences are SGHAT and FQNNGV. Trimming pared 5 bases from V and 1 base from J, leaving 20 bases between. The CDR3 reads CASSPFRGLALNTGELFF. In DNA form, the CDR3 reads TGTGCCAGCAGCCCGTTTCGGGGACTCGCCCTGAACACCGGGGAGCTGTTTTTT.

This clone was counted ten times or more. The CDR3 DNA is TGTGCCAGCAGTCCCTCCCTTAGGACAGCCTACAATGAGCAGTTCTTC. It yields the protein CASSPSLRTAYNEQFF. The chain recombines TRBV9 with TRBJ2-1; TRBD1 might be the D (6 bases). The CDR3 is 16 amino acids. CDR1 and CDR2 (germline): SGDLS, YYNGEE. V lost 5 bases and J 2 bases, leaving 17 bases between the germline ends. The entire variable domain, with the rest obtained from reference TRBV9 and TRBJ2-1, is as follows: DSGVTQTPKHLITATGQRVTLRCSPRSGDLSVYWYQQSLDQGLQFLIQYYNGEERAKGNILERFSAQQFPDLHSELNLSSLELGDSALYFCASSPSLRTAYNEQFFGPGTRLTVL.

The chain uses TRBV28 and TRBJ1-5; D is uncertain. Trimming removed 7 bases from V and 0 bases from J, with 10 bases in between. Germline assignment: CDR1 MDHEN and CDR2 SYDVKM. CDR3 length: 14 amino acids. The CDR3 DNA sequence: TGTGCCAGCAACCCTAGTCTTAGCAATCAGCCCCAGCATTTT. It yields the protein CASNPSLSNQPQHF.

The CDR3 loop is CATSFRTSGGETQYF. CDR3 DNA sequence: TGTGCCACCAGCTTCCGGACTAGCGGGGGTGAGACCCAGTACTTC. The chain uses TRBV15 and TRBJ2-5, with TRBD2 identical over 13 bases. The CDR3 runs 15 residues. The ends lost 5 bases at V and 5 bases at J; junction bases unmatched: 5. CDR1 and CDR2 from the germline V gene are LNHNV and YYDKDF (reference sequence).

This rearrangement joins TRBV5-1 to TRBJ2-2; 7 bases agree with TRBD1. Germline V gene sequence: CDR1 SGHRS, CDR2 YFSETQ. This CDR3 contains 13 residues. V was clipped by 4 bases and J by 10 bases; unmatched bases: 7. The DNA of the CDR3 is TGCGCCAGCAGCCTGGGACAGCTCCCGGAGCTGTTTTTT. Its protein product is CASSLGQLPELFF.

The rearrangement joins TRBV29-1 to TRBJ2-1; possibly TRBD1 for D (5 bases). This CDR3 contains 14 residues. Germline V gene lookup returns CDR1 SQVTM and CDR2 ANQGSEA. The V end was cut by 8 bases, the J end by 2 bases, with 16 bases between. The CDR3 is CSTRDSRTYNEQFF. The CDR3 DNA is TGCAGCACTCGAGACAGCCGTACCTACAATGAGCAGTTCTTC.

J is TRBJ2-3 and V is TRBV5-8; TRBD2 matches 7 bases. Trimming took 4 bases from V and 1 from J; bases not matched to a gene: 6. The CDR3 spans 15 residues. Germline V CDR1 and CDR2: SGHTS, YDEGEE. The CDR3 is CASSPGTIGTDTQYF. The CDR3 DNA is TGTGCCAGCAGCCCGGGGACTATTGGCACAGATACGCAGTATTTT. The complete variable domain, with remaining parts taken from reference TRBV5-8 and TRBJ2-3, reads EAGVTQSPTHLIKTRGQQATLRCSPISGHTSVYWYQQALGLGLQFLLWYDEGEERNRGNFPPRFSGRQFPNYSSELNVNALELEDSALYLCASSPGTIGTDTQYFGPGTRLTVL.

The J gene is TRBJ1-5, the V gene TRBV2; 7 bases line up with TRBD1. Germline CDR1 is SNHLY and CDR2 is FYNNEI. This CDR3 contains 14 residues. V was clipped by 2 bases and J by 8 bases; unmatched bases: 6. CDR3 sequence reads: CASSETQGDKPQHF. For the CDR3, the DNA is TGTGCCAGCAGTGAAACCCAGGGGGACAAGCCCCAGCATTTT. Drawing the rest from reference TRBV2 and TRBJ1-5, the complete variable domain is EPEVTQTPSHQVTQMGQEVILRCVPISNHLYFYWYRQILGQKVEFLVSFYNNEISEKSEIFDDQFSVERPDGSNFTLKIRSTKLEDSAMYFCASSETQGDKPQHFGDGTRLSIL.

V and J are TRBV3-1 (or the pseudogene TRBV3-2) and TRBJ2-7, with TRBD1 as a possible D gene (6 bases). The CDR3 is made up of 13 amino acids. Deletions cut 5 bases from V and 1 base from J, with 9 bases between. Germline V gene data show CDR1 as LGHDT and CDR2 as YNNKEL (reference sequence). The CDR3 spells CASSSTGSYEQYF. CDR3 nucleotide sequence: TGTGCCAGCAGCTCGACAGGATCCTACGAGCAGTACTTC.

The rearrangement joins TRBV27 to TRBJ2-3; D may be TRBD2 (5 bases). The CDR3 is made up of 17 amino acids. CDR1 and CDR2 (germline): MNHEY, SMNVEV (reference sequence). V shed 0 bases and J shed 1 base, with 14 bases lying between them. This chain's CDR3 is CASSLSIGGSGTDTQYF. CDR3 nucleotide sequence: TGTGCCAGCAGTTTATCGATCGGTGGGAGTGGCACAGATACGCAGTATTTT.

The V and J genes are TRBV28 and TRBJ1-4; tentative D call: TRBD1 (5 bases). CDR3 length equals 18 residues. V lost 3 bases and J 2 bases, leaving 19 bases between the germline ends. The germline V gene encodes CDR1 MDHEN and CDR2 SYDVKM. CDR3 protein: CASSFGLGESRTNEKLFF. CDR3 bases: TGTGCCAGCAGTTTCGGGCTAGGGGAAAGTCGGACTAATGAAAAACTGTTTTTT.

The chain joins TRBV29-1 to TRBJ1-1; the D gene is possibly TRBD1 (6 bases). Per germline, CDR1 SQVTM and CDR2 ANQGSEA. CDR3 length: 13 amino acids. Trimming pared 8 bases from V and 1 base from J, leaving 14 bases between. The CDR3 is CSQGGVGNTEAFF. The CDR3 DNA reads TGCAGCCAAGGGGGTGTGGGGAACACTGAAGCTTTCTTT.

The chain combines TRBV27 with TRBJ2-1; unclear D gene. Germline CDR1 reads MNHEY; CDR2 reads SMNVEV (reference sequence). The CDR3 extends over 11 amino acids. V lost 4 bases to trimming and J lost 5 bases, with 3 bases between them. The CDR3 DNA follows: TGTGCCAGCAGTTCCAACAATGAGCAGTTCTTC. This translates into CASSSNNEQFF.

CDR3 bases: TGTGCCAGCAGCCAAGGGCAACGGGGGAGGTATGGAAACACCATATATTTT. This encodes CASSQGQRGRYGNTIYF. V is TRBV3-1 (or the pseudogene TRBV3-2) and J is TRBJ1-3; tentative D call: TRBD1 (5 bases). Per germline, CDR1 LGHDT and CDR2 YNNKEL (reference sequence). This CDR3 contains 17 residues. The V and J ends lost 1 base and 3 bases respectively, with 16 bases between them.

As DNA, the CDR3 is TGCGCCAGCAGCTCGCGGGTTACCTACGAGCAGTACTTC. It yields the protein CASSSRVTYEQYF. This rearrangement joins TRBV5-1 to TRBJ2-7, with D perhaps TRBD2 (5 bases). Trimming took 3 bases from V and 2 from J, leaving 9 bases between them. The CDR3 covers 13 residues. Germline CDR1 SGHRS, CDR2 YFSETQ.

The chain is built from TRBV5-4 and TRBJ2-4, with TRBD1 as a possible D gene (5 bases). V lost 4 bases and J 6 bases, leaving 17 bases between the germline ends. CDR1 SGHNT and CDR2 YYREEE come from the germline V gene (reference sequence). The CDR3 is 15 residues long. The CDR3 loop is CASSHRARAPNIQYF. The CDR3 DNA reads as TGTGCCAGCAGCCACCGGGCCAGGGCCCCAAACATTCAGTACTTC.

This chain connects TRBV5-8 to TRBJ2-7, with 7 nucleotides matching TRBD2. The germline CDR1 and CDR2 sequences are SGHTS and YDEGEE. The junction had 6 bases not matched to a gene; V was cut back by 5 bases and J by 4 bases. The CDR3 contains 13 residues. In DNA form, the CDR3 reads TGTGCCAGCAGAGGACTAGTTGAGTACGAGCAGTACTTC. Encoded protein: CASRGLVEYEQYF.

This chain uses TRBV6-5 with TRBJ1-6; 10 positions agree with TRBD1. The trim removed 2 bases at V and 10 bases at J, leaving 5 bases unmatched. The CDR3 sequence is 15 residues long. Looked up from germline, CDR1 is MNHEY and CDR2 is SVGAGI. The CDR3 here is CASSYLGTGESPLHF. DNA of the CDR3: TGTGCCAGCAGTTACCTTGGGACAGGGGAATCACCCCTCCACTTT.

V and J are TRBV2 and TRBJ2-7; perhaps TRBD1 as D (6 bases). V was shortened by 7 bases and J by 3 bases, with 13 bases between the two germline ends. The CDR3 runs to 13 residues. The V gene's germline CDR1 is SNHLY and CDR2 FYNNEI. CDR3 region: CASKSDRGYEQYF. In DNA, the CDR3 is TGTGCCAGCAAATCGGACAGAGGCTACGAGCAGTACTTC.

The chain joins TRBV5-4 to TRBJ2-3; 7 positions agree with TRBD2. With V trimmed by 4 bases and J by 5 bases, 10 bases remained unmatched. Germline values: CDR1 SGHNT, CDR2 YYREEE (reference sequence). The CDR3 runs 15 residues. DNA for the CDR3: TGTGCCAGCAGCCCCCCCGGGACGGGAGGAGATACGCAGTATTTT. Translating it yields CASSPPGTGGDTQYF.

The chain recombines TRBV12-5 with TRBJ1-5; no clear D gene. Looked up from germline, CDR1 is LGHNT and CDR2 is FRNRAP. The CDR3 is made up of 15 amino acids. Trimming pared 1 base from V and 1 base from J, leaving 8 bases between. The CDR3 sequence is CASGLGEGSNQPQHF. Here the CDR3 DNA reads TGTGCTAGTGGTTTGGGTGAGGGAAGCAATCAGCCCCAGCATTTT.

The CDR3 DNA follows: TGTGCCAGCAGCTTATCAGGAAATGAAAAACTGTTTTTT. Residues: CASSLSGNEKLFF. This chain joins TRBV7-9 and TRBJ1-4; the D is unclear. The CDR3 loop spans 13 amino acids. Germline loops: CDR1 SEHNR, CDR2 FQNEAQ (reference sequence). Trimming pared 2 bases from V and 5 bases from J, leaving 6 bases between.

The CDR3 sequence is CSVNRGNYGYTF. CDR3 sequence (DNA): TGCAGCGTAAACAGGGGGAACTATGGCTACACCTTC. The rearrangement links TRBV29-1 to TRBJ1-2; TRBD1 aligns across 8 bases. Germline assignment: CDR1 SQVTM and CDR2 ANQGSEA. The CDR3 is 12 residues long. V lost 6 bases to trimming and J lost 2 bases; unmatched junction nucleotides: 2.

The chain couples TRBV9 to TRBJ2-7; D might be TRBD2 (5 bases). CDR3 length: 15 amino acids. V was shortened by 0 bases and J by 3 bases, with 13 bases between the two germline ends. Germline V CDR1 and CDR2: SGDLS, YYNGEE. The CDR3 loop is CASSVVGEAGYEQYF. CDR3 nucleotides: TGTGCCAGCAGCGTAGTGGGAGAGGCGGGCTACGAGCAGTACTTC. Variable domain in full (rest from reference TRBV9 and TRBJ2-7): DSGVTQTPKHLITATGQRVTLRCSPRSGDLSVYWYQQSLDQGLQFLIQYYNGEERAKGNILERFSAQQFPDLHSELNLSSLELGDSALYFCASSVVGEAGYEQYFGPGTRLTVT.

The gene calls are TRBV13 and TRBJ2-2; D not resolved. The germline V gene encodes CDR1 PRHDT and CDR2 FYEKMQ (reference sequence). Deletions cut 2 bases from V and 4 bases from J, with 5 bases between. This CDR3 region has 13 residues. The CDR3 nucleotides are TGTGCCAGCAGCTTAAGAGTCACCGGGGAGCTGTTTTTT. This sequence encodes CASSLRVTGELFF.

The CDR3 here is CASRDGALSTDTQYF. CDR3 nucleotide sequence: TGTGCCAGCAGGGATGGAGCGTTGAGCACAGATACGCAGTATTTT. The chain links TRBV6-5 to TRBJ2-3; D gene unclear. The germline V gene encodes CDR1 MNHEY and CDR2 SVGAGI. Trimming removed 6 bases from V and 0 bases from J, with 13 bases in between. The CDR3 consists of 15 residues.

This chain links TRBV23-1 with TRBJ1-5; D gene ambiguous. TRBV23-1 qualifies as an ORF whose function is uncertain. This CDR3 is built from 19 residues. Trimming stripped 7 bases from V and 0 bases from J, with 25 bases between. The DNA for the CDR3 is TGCGCCAGCACCCCAAAGGGAGTAGGGATAAAGAATAGCAATCAGCCCCAGCATTTT. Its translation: CASTPKGVGIKNSNQPQHF.